The 19 T cell receptor beta chains listed next were all sequenced from one sample in a study of blood T cells in healthy people across ages. A second 7 to 11 cycle PCR used barcoded and J-beta primers. Each CDR3 protein is one row after TCRdb ran MiXCR on the 5' RACE reads. There are 1,500,000 or so distinct CDR3 sequences in the sample; 55% to 75% occur only once, and 5.5% to 8% lies in the top ten. Source material: blood. These receptors all come from a man between 18 and 35 years old in good health.

This clonotype occurred a few times. V is TRBV4-1 and J is TRBJ2-5; no clear D gene. The end of the DNA aligns better with TRBJ2-7, so the J call may be wrong. Germline loops: CDR1 MGHRA, CDR2 YSYEKL. This CDR3 contains 14 residues. CDR3 residues: CASSQSSMGHEQYF. CDR3 sequence (DNA): TGCGCCAGCAGCCAAAGTTCCATGGGCCACGAGCAGTACTTC.

The chain carries TRBV20-1 and TRBJ2-1, with 9 nucleotides matching TRBD2. CDR3 length equals 11 residues. Germline trimming cut 5 bases from V and 10 bases from J; bases unmatched to any gene: 3. Germline V lookup: CDR1 DFQATT, CDR2 SNEGSKA (reference sequence). CDR3 bases: TGCAGTGCTGGCGGGAGGGTGGAGCAGTTCTTC. Amino acids: CSAGGRVEQFF.

This chain links TRBV3-1 with TRBJ1-6; 8 nucleotides match TRBD1. With 1 base clipped from V and 3 bases from J, the junction kept 11 bases outside the gene matches. The CDR3 length is 19 residues. Per germline, CDR1 LGHDT and CDR2 YNNKEL (reference sequence). The CDR3 sequence is CASSQATGGLRGYNSPLHF. CDR3 in DNA: TGTGCCAGCAGCCAAGCCACAGGGGGTCTAAGGGGCTATAATTCACCCCTCCACTTT.

The chain is built from TRBV25-1 and TRBJ2-7; D gene ambiguous. The CDR3 has 12 amino acids. Trimming removed 4 bases from V and 5 bases from J, with 9 bases in between. Germline-derived CDR1 and CDR2 are MGHDK and SYGVNS. The CDR3 DNA follows: TGTGCCAGCAGTGGCAGGAACCACGAGCAGTACTTC. Translation gives CASSGRNHEQYF.

This chain uses TRBV6-1 with TRBJ1-2, with 9 bases that match TRBD1. This CDR3 comprises 16 residues. The J segment lost 8 bases and the V segment lost 3 bases, leaving 13 bases of the junction unmatched. CDR1 and CDR2 (germline): MNHNS, SASEGT. In nucleotides, the CDR3 is TGTGCCAGCAGTGAGAGTGACAGGGGGTATGTGGACGGCTACACCTTC. It encodes CASSESDRGYVDGYTF.

The rearrangement joins TRBV2 to TRBJ2-7; weak D call: TRBD1 (5 bases). The V gene's germline CDR1 is SNHLY and CDR2 FYNNEI. This CDR3 spans 14 amino acids. V was shortened by 6 bases and J by 2 bases, with 14 bases between the two germline ends. The CDR3 DNA follows: TGTGCCAGCAGGAAAACGACAGACCCCTACGAGCAGTACTTC. This gives the protein CASRKTTDPYEQYF.

The rearrangement uses TRBV5-1 and TRBJ2-1; 9 bases align to TRBD1. J gave up 8 bases and V 2 bases, and 11 bases lay outside the gene matches. The CDR3 is made up of 16 amino acids. Germline-derived CDR1 and CDR2 are SGHRS and YFSETQ. DNA for the CDR3: TGCGCCAGCAGCTTTGAAGGGACAGGGAATTATTATGAGCAGTTCTTC. This translates into CASSFEGTGNYYEQFF. The complete variable domain, with remaining parts taken from reference TRBV5-1 and TRBJ2-1, reads KAGVTQTPRYLIKTRGQQVTLSCSPISGHRSVSWYQQTPGQGLQFLFEYFSETQRNKGNFPGRFSGRQFSNSRSEMNVSTLELGDSALYLCASSFEGTGNYYEQFFGPGTRLTVL.

This clonotype was observed a handful of times. V and J are TRBV7-9 and TRBJ2-1; TRBD2 agrees at 8 bases. Germline CDR1 reads SEHNR; CDR2 reads FQNEAQ (reference sequence). The V segment lost 5 bases and the J segment 6 bases; nucleotides outside the gene matches: 12. The CDR3 has 16 amino acids. CDR3 loop: CASSATGTRFFNEQFF. The CDR3 DNA reads TGTGCCAGCAGCGCTACCGGGACTAGGTTCTTCAATGAGCAGTTCTTC.

This clonotype was found a few times. The chain employs TRBV12-3 or TRBV12-4 and TRBJ2-7, with 9 positions matching TRBD1. The J segment lost 5 bases and the V segment lost 6 bases, leaving 11 bases of the junction unmatched. The CDR3 is 15 amino acids. Here the CDR3 reads CASRKTGTGRDEQYF. The CDR3 coding sequence is TGTGCCAGCAGAAAAACCGGGACAGGGCGGGACGAGCAGTACTTC.

This clonotype was picked up one time. The V call is TRBV6-6, the J call TRBJ2-5; tentative D call: TRBD2 (6 bases). From germline, CDR1 is MNHNY and CDR2 SVGAGI (reference sequence). The CDR3 runs 15 residues. V was trimmed by 2 bases and J by 4 bases, leaving 14 bases between them. CDR3 in amino acids: CASSYEAVGGETQYF. In DNA form, the CDR3 reads TGTGCCAGCAGTTACGAGGCCGTGGGGGGAGAGACCCAGTACTTC.

The chain combines TRBV5-5 with TRBJ2-7, with D possibly TRBD1 on 5 matching bases. The ends were cut back, 1 base at V and 2 bases at J, with 13 bases in the middle. Germline V gene sequence: CDR1 SGHKS, CDR2 YYEKEE (reference sequence). This CDR3 region has 15 residues. The CDR3 region has the DNA TGTGCCAGCAGCTTGATCCCAGGGTTACCCTACGAGCAGTACTTC. It codes for CASSLIPGLPYEQYF.

The rearrangement links TRBV6-5 to TRBJ2-5, with a possible D match to TRBD2 (5 bases). CDR3 length: 14 residues. V dropped 0 bases and J dropped 4 bases, with 9 bases sitting between them. Germline CDR1 reads MNHEY; CDR2 reads SVGAGI. The CDR3 sequence is CASSYSGEGETQYF. The CDR3 DNA is TGTGCCAGCAGTTACTCCGGTGAGGGAGAGACCCAGTACTTC.

CDR3 loop: CSASGSGLAISYNEQFF. The CDR3 DNA reads TGCAGTGCTAGCGGTTCGGGGCTAGCGATCTCCTACAATGAGCAGTTCTTC. V and J are TRBV20-1 and TRBJ2-1; tentative D call: TRBD2 (6 bases). The CDR3 has 17 residues. Germline V CDR1 and CDR2: DFQATT, SNEGSKA (reference sequence). Trimming pared 3 bases from V and 0 bases from J, leaving 18 bases between.

V usage is TRBV24-1 and J usage is TRBJ2-3; 7 bases line up with TRBD2. The V and J ends lost 4 bases and 4 bases, in that order; junction bases with no gene match: 13. The CDR3 extends over 17 amino acids. The germline V gene has CDR1 KGHDR and CDR2 SFDVKD. DNA for the CDR3: TGTGCCACCAGTGACAGTGGGAGCGGGGCGTTTTCAGATACGCAGTATTTT. This translates into CATSDSGSGAFSDTQYF.

The J gene is TRBJ2-1, the V gene TRBV7-9; either TRBD1 or TRBD2 may supply D (5 bases each). Germline V gene lookup returns CDR1 SEHNR and CDR2 FQNEAQ (reference sequence). The ends were cut back, 6 bases at V and 12 bases at J, with 12 bases in the middle. The length of the CDR3 is 11 residues. The CDR3 here is CASSYRDGQFF. The CDR3 coding sequence is TGTGCCAGCAGTTATCGGGACGGGCAGTTCTTC.

CDR3 bases: TGTGCCAGCAGTGAAAGCAGGTCGGTTCCTGGCTACACCTTC. Its translation: CASSESRSVPGYTF. The chain has TRBV2 and TRBJ1-2; no clear D. Germline assignment: CDR1 SNHLY and CDR2 FYNNEI. CDR3 length: 14 amino acids. With 2 bases removed from V and 7 bases from J, the gap between germline ends came to 14 bases.

V is TRBV11-2 and J is TRBJ2-2, with TRBD2 matching over 12 bases. Germline assignment: CDR1 SGHAT and CDR2 FQNNGV. Losses at the gene ends were 6 bases for V and 1 base for J; bases not matched to a gene: 9. The CDR3 covers 18 residues. The CDR3 DNA reads as TGTGCCAGCAGGACCAAGGGACTAGCGGGTTTGAACACCGGGGAGCTGTTTTTT. It specifies CASRTKGLAGLNTGELFF.

Written as DNA, the CDR3 is TGTGCCAGCAGGTCACGCGGGGGCCCTAGCTCCTACGAGCAGTACTTC. Amino acid sequence: CASRSRGGPSSYEQYF. The rearrangement joins TRBV6-5 to TRBJ2-7; tentatively, D is TRBD2 (7 bases). This CDR3 is 16 amino acids long. Germline V gene sequence: CDR1 MNHEY, CDR2 SVGAGI. The V end lost 6 bases, the J end lost 0 bases, and 18 bases lay between the germline ends.

This chain uses TRBV5-1 with TRBJ2-2; the match to TRBD1 covers 9 bases. The CDR3 covers 15 residues. V trimming: 1 base; J trimming: 5 bases; junction bases outside the gene matches: 3. Germline V CDR1 and CDR2: SGHRS, YFSETQ. CDR3 residues: CASSLLQGATGELFF. The CDR3 DNA follows: TGCGCCAGCAGCTTGTTACAGGGGGCAACCGGGGAGCTGTTTTTT.